The 8 T cell receptor beta chains below all came from one sample that was sequenced in a study of shared clonotypes between healthy human individuals. Repertoires were generated with immunoSEQ multiplex PCR, while TCRdb's copy carries only in-frame clones and drops some. The sample consists of around 1.1 million clones, 78% of them appearing once. The sample was memory CD4+ T cells from PBMCs. Subset given: CD45RA-negative fraction. These receptors originate from a man aged 18 to 30 in good health. Some clones in this sample may be carry-over from other donors' samples.

CDR3 nucleotides: TGCAGTGCTCAAAGGGGTGATACGCAGTATTTT. This translates into CSAQRGDTQYF. This chain links TRBV20-1 with TRBJ2-3, with D possibly TRBD1 on 5 matching bases. The V end lost 5 bases, the J end lost 6 bases, and 9 bases lay between the germline ends. CDR1 and CDR2 from the germline V gene are DFQATT and SNEGSKA (reference sequence). This CDR3 is built from 11 residues.

The chain employs TRBV21-1 and TRBJ1-5; the table's D call, TRBD1, was not checked against the DNA. TRBV21-1 is reported as a pseudogene. The CDR3 covers 17 residues. The CDR3 spells CASSTRDSVGGNQPQHF. CDR3 DNA sequence: TGTGCCAGCAGCACTAGGGACAGCGTGGGAGGCAATCAGCCCCAGCATTTT.

CDR3 residues: CSAPGPTNYGYTF. CDR3 coding DNA: TGCAGCGCCCCGGGACCGACGAACTATGGCTACACCTTC. V usage is TRBV29-1 and J usage is TRBJ1-2; possibly TRBD1 for D (5 bases). The CDR3 consists of 13 residues. V lost 7 bases and J 2 bases, leaving 14 bases between the germline ends. The germline CDR1 and CDR2 sequences are SQVTM and ANQGSEA.

This chain links TRBV13 with TRBJ1-1; TRBD1 matches 7 bases. The J segment lost 4 bases and the V segment lost 3 bases, leaving 17 bases of the junction unmatched. The length of the CDR3 is 18 residues. The germline V gene encodes CDR1 PRHDT and CDR2 FYEKMQ (reference sequence). The CDR3 region has the DNA TGTGCCAGCAGCTTCTCTTCTGGACAGGTAGGACGTGGCACTGAAGCTTTCTTT. This sequence encodes CASSFSSGQVGRGTEAFF.

This CDR3 is CAWTLERVNYEQYF. CDR3 in DNA: TGTGCCTGGACCCTCGAGCGGGTGAACTACGAGCAGTACTTC. The rearrangement links TRBV30 to TRBJ2-7; a possible D gene is TRBD2 (6 bases). Germline V gene lookup returns CDR1 GTSNPN and CDR2 SVGIG (reference sequence). This CDR3 has 14 residues. V was pared by 4 bases and J by 3 bases, with 16 bases between. The entire variable domain, with the rest obtained from reference TRBV30 and TRBJ2-7, is as follows: SQTIHQWPATLVQPVGSPLSLECTVEGTSNPNLYWYRQAAGRGLQLLFYSVGIGQISSEVPQNLSASRPQDRQFILSSKKLLLSDSGFYLCAWTLERVNYEQYFGPGTRLTVT.

This clone was detected a few times. This rearrangement joins TRBV5-1 to TRBJ2-5; D is undetermined. Germline CDR1 SGHRS, CDR2 YFSETQ. This CDR3 is 14 amino acids long. V was cut by 4 bases and J by 2 bases, with 12 bases left in between. CDR3 nucleotide sequence: TGCGCCAGCAGCATCCGGGTGGGGCAAGAGACCCAGTACTTC. This translates into CASSIRVGQETQYF.

This chain connects TRBV28 to TRBJ1-5; D possibly corresponds to TRBD1 (6 bases). Germline assignment: CDR1 MDHEN and CDR2 SYDVKM. Deletions cut 5 bases from V and 5 bases from J, with 19 bases between. The CDR3 is 16 residues long. This CDR3 is CASSPATARGDQPQHF. The DNA of the CDR3 is TGTGCCAGCAGTCCCGCGACGGCGAGGGGGGATCAGCCCCAGCATTTT.

V gene TRBV5-1 combines with J gene TRBJ1-1; D call uncertain. The CDR3 is 15 amino acids. CDR1 is SGHRS, CDR2 YFSETQ, per germline. V lost 0 bases and J 1 base, leaving 10 bases between the germline ends. The CDR3 here is CASSLVDRPNTEAFF. CDR3 in DNA: TGCGCCAGCAGCTTGGTAGATCGGCCGAACACTGAAGCTTTCTTT.